These 5 T cell receptor beta chains were sequenced from one sample in a study of blood T cell repertoires in COVID-19 (dated by TCRdb to 2018 to 2021). Preparation of the library involved the immunoSEQ multiplex PCR assay. TCRdb holds this immuneACCESS table with in-frame rearrangements only. Some clones are missing; in checked studies, unresolved V genes explain under half, and the rest has no known cause. Across this sample there are hundreds of thousands of clones, with roughly 88% seen only once. The ten largest clonotypes hold approximately 14% of the sample. Sequenced material: PBMCs or T cells enriched from blood (not recorded which). The receptors were gathered from a woman in her fifties or sixties with acute COVID-19.

The V call is TRBV5-5, the J call TRBJ1-1; D possibly corresponds to TRBD1 (5 bases). CDR3 length: 15 residues. Per the germline V gene, CDR1 is SGHKS and CDR2 is YYEKEE (reference sequence). Trimming removed 0 bases at V and 0 bases at J, with 9 bases between. CDR3 DNA: TGTGCCAGCAGCTTGGGACTAGGGGTGAACACTGAAGCTTTCTTT. Its translation: CASSLGLGVNTEAFF.

This chain links TRBV6-5 with TRBJ2-7, with 8 bases fitting TRBD1. With 6 bases clipped from V and 3 bases from J, the junction kept 7 bases outside the gene matches. The CDR3 sequence is 14 residues long. CDR1 and CDR2 (germline): MNHEY, SVGAGI. The DNA for the CDR3 is TGTGCCAGCAGGCGACAGGGGAAGCTCTACGAGCAGTACTTC. This gives the protein CASRRQGKLYEQYF.

The chain combines TRBV7-3 with TRBJ2-1; 7 nucleotides match TRBD2. After removal of 5 bases from V and 7 bases from J, the junction contained 8 bases not matched to a gene. The length of the CDR3 is 14 residues. Germline CDR1 SGHTA, CDR2 FQGTGA. CDR3 sequence reads: CASSPGRELNEQFF. The DNA of the CDR3 is TGTGCCAGCAGCCCGGGGCGGGAGCTAAATGAGCAGTTCTTC.

V gene TRBV7-9 combines with J gene TRBJ2-5; the D is unclear. Trimming cost V 3 bases and J 1 base, with 9 bases left between them. CDR1 SEHNR and CDR2 FQNEAQ come from the germline V gene (reference sequence). The CDR3 has 14 amino acids. The CDR3 protein is CASSFRQTQETQYF. As DNA, the CDR3 is TGTGCCAGCAGCTTCAGGCAGACCCAAGAGACCCAGTACTTC.

J is TRBJ2-1 and V is TRBV5-4; 13 bases line up with TRBD2. This CDR3 comprises 16 residues. After removal of 4 bases from V and 1 base from J, the junction contained 2 bases not matched to a gene. Germline V CDR1 and CDR2: SGHNT, YYREEE (reference sequence). CDR3 amino acids: CASSRGLAGSYNEQFF. The CDR3 DNA follows: TGTGCCAGCAGCCGGGGACTAGCGGGATCCTACAATGAGCAGTTCTTC. Full variable domain (rest looked up from reference TRBV5-4 and TRBJ2-1): ETGVTQSPTHLIKTRGQQVTLRCSSQSGHNTVSWYQQALGQGPQFIFQYYREEENGRGNFPPRFSGLQFPNYSSELNVNALELDDSALYLCASSRGLAGSYNEQFFGPGTRLTVL.